The T cell receptor (beta chain) under discussion was sequenced for a study of T-cell reconstitution after alpha-beta-depleted transplantation in children. TCRbeta library construction was performed incorporating unique molecular identifiers. Via MiXCR, TCRdb re-called the PCR reads, giving one row per CDR3 protein. The table records about 1,000,000 distinct CDR3 sequences, roughly 29% of them present only once. This clonotype was counted between two and nine times. The antigen is undetermined. The study's findings and limits: Surviving thymic progenitors and recipient T cells were the source of high TCRbeta diversity at day 60 in some patients. It was reported that alpha-beta T cells came from several hundred expanded graft clones (about two months after transplant).

Looked up from germline, CDR1 is DFQATT and CDR2 is SNEGSKA (reference sequence). The V and J ends lost 6 bases and 2 bases, in that order; junction bases with no gene match: 7. The CDR3 contains 14 residues. The chain has TRBV20-1 and TRBJ2-1; 7 bases agree with TRBD1. This TCR was sampled from a boy under two years old who had a stem cell transplant for SCID, so the T cells may come from the graft donor. The starting material was PBMCs, mostly from graft donor cells, obtained 360 days after TCRalphabeta/CD19-depleted stem cell transplant. The CDR3 loop is CSAHDRVAYNEQFF. The DNA of the CDR3 is TGCAGTGCCCATGACAGGGTTGCCTACAATGAGCAGTTCTTC.